These T cell receptor beta chains were read from a single sample in a study of CD8 T cells in Susac syndrome. TCRdb re-called the immunoSEQ multiplex PCR reads with MiXCR, one entry per CDR3 protein. The repertoire holds under 200,000 distinct CDR3 sequences, 95% seen once, with approximately 0.1% in the top ten. The sample was CD4+ T cells from PBMCs. These receptor sequences come from a human donor in good health. Each CDR3 is given with its conserved first and last residue. A D gene is named only where the DNA matches it firmly. Part of the rows lack a size; the others show once, few, many or a class for expanded clones.

J: TRBJ2-7
V: TRBV29-1
size: .
D: TRBD1
DNA: TGCAGCGTTGGCGGGACAGGGTTAGGGGAGCAGTACTTC
CDR3: CSVGGTGLGEQYF

J: TRBJ1-5
V: TRBV18
size: .
D: TRBD1
DNA: TGTGCCAGCTCACCAACAGGGGCAAGCAATCAGCCCCAGCATTTT
CDR3: CASSPTGASNQPQHF

J: TRBJ1-5
V: TRBV20-1
size: .
D: .
DNA: TGCAGTGCTAGAGACGCGGGGCGCACGAGCAATCAGCCCCAGCATTTT
CDR3: CSARDAGRTSNQPQHF

J: TRBJ1-2
V: TRBV15
size: .
D: .
DNA: TGTGCCACCAGCAGAGTGGGGGGCTATGGCTACACCTTC
CDR3: CATSRVGGYGYTF

J: TRBJ1-2
V: TRBV20-1
size: .
D: .
DNA: TGCACCGGGGGAGAGGGTGGGGCCTATGGCTACACCTTC
CDR3: CTGGEGGAYGYTF

J: TRBJ2-3
V: TRBV19
size: .
D: TRBD2
DNA: TGTGCCAGCCATCGGGCGGGAGATACAGATACGCAGTATTTT
CDR3: CASHRAGDTDTQYF

J: TRBJ2-3
V: TRBV3-1
size: .
D: .
DNA: TGTGCCAGCACGACTACTAGCCTCTTCGATACGCAGTATTTT
CDR3: CASTTTSLFDTQYF

J: TRBJ2-7
V: TRBV20-1
size: .
D: .
DNA: TGCAGTGCTAGAGGGGGCTCCTTCTCCTACGAGCAGTACTTC
CDR3: CSARGGSFSYEQYF

J: TRBJ1-2
V: TRBV6-2/TRBV6-3
size: .
D: .
DNA: TGTGCCAGCAGTTACGGGTCCCCTGGCTACACCTTC
CDR3: CASSYGSPGYTF

J: TRBJ1-5
V: TRBV20-1
size: .
D: .
DNA: TGCAGTGCTAGAGCTCAGGGTAATGATCACAATCAGCCCCAGCATTTT
CDR3: CSARAQGNDHNQPQHF

J: TRBJ2-7
V: TRBV29-1
size: .
D: .
DNA: TGCAGCGTTGGTTTGCCGGGAACTAAGTACTTC
CDR3: CSVGLPGTKYF

J: TRBJ1-1
V: TRBV4-3
size: .
D: TRBD1
DNA: TGCGCCAGCAGCCAAGGAGACAGGGCGGCTGAAGCTTTCTTT
CDR3: CASSQGDRAAEAFF

J: TRBJ2-3
V: TRBV29-1
size: few
D: TRBD2
DNA: TGCAGCGTTGGGACTAGCGGTAGCAGGGATACGCAGTATTTT
CDR3: CSVGTSGSRDTQYF

J: TRBJ2-1
V: TRBV7-8
size: .
D: .
DNA: TGTGCCAGCAGCTTAGGTGCGGGCCTCTACAATGAGCAGTTCTTC
CDR3: CASSLGAGLYNEQFF

J: TRBJ1-2
V: TRBV29-1
size: .
D: .
DNA: TGCAGCGTTGAAGAGGGAACCATCTATGGCTACACCTTC
CDR3: CSVEEGTIYGYTF

J: TRBJ2-5
V: TRBV20-1
size: .
D: TRBD1
DNA: TGCAGTGCTTCGACAGGGGGAAGGACGGAGACCCAGTACTTC
CDR3: CSASTGGRTETQYF

J: TRBJ2-2
V: TRBV6-5
size: .
D: .
DNA: TGTGCCAGCAGAGCTCCCAGGCACACCGGGGAGCTGTTTTTT
CDR3: CASRAPRHTGELFF

J: TRBJ2-3
V: TRBV23-1
size: .
D: .
DNA: TGCGCCAGCAGTCAATCGAGCCTCGGGGAACGAACAGATACGCAGTATTTT
CDR3: CASSQSSLGERTDTQYF

J: TRBJ2-5
V: TRBV29-1
size: .
D: .
DNA: TGCAGCGTTGGAACACAAGAGACCCAGTACTTC
CDR3: CSVGTQETQYF

J: TRBJ2-3
V: TRBV5-4
size: .
D: .
DNA: TGTGCCAGCAGCCATGAGGGGAAGGGCACAGATACGCAGTATTTT
CDR3: CASSHEGKGTDTQYF

J: TRBJ1-5
V: TRBV10-3
size: .
D: .
DNA: TGTGCCATCAGTGAATATGGACAGACAAGCAATCAGCCCCAGCATTTT
CDR3: CAISEYGQTSNQPQHF

J: TRBJ2-1
V: TRBV6-5
size: .
D: .
DNA: TGTGCCAGCACCCCAGGTGGGGGGACCTACAATGAGCAGTTCTTC
CDR3: CASTPGGGTYNEQFF

J: TRBJ2-2
V: TRBV11-3
size: .
D: TRBD2
DNA: TGTGCCAGCAGCTTTAGCGGGAGAGGGACCGGGGAGCTGTTTTTT
CDR3: CASSFSGRGTGELFF

J: TRBJ1-5
V: TRBV3-1
size: .
D: TRBD1
DNA: TGTGCCAGCAGCCAAAGACAGGGAGGTCAGCCCCAGCATTTT
CDR3: CASSQRQGGQPQHF

J: TRBJ2-5
V: TRBV24-1
size: .
D: TRBD1
DNA: TGTGCCACCAGTGATTTGGGTAAGGGGGCGACGGGAGAGACCCAGTACTTC
CDR3: CATSDLGKGATGETQYF

J: TRBJ2-1
V: TRBV18
size: .
D: .
DNA: TGTGCCAGCTCACCTTTCGAAGCCAACAATGAGCAGTTCTTC
CDR3: CASSPFEANNEQFF

J: TRBJ2-3
V: TRBV12-3/TRBV12-4
size: .
D: TRBD1
DNA: TGTGCCAGCAGGGGGACAGGGAGCAATACGCAGTATTTT
CDR3: CASRGTGSNTQYF

J: TRBJ1-5
V: TRBV20-1
size: .
D: .
DNA: TGCAGTGCCCTTCAGAGTTATAGCAATCAGCCCCAGCATTTT
CDR3: CSALQSYSNQPQHF

J: TRBJ1-1
V: TRBV3-1
size: .
D: TRBD1
DNA: TGTGCCAGCTCCCGGGACAGAATGAACACTGAAGCTTTCTTT
CDR3: CASSRDRMNTEAFF

J: TRBJ1-5
V: TRBV30
size: .
D: .
DNA: TGTGCCTGGAGTGTCGTGGGGAGCAATCAGCCCCAGCATTTT
CDR3: CAWSVVGSNQPQHF

J: TRBJ1-5
V: TRBV20-1
size: .
D: .
DNA: TGCAGTGCTAGACCAGCGACCGATGGTCAGCCCCAGCATTTT
CDR3: CSARPATDGQPQHF

J: TRBJ2-7
V: TRBV5-4
size: .
D: TRBD1
DNA: TGTGCCAGCAGCCGGGACAGGGGATTCTACGAGCAGTACTTC
CDR3: CASSRDRGFYEQYF

J: TRBJ2-7
V: TRBV9
size: .
D: TRBD2
DNA: TGTGCCAGCAGCGTAGCACCTAGCGGGGGGGCGGTCATTTCCTACGAGCAGTACTTC
CDR3: CASSVAPSGGAVISYEQYF

J: TRBJ1-5
V: TRBV28
size: .
D: .
DNA: TGTGCCAGCAGGGGAGCGGGCGACAATCAGCCCCAGCATTTT
CDR3: CASRGAGDNQPQHF

J: TRBJ2-5
V: TRBV7-9
size: .
D: TRBD2
DNA: TGTGCCAGCAGCCCTCTAGCGGGAGCAGAGACCCAGTACTTC
CDR3: CASSPLAGAETQYF

J: TRBJ2-1
V: TRBV13
size: .
D: TRBD1
DNA: TGTGCCAGCAGCGACCGCAGGGGGCGTGAGCAGTTCTTC
CDR3: CASSDRRGREQFF

J: TRBJ1-1
V: TRBV12-3/TRBV12-4
size: .
D: .
DNA: TGTGCCAGCAGCCCGTACGAGATGAACACTGAAGCTTTCTTT
CDR3: CASSPYEMNTEAFF

J: TRBJ2-5
V: TRBV6-2/TRBV6-3
size: once
D: .
DNA: TGTGCCAGCAGTTACTCGGAGAGACAAGAGACCCAGTACTTC
CDR3: CASSYSERQETQYF

J: TRBJ1-2
V: TRBV7-9
size: .
D: TRBD1
DNA: TGTGCCAGCACCTCAGGGACAGGGGGTGTCGATGGCTACACCTTC
CDR3: CASTSGTGGVDGYTF

J: TRBJ1-5
V: TRBV3-1
size: .
D: .
DNA: TGTGCCAGCAGCCAAGATAGTCCCCGGCCCCAGCATTTT
CDR3: CASSQDSPRPQHF

J: TRBJ1-5
V: TRBV11-2
size: .
D: .
DNA: TGTGCCAGCAGCTTAAGGCAGTCTCCTGAGGGGTATAGCAATCAGCCCCAGCATTTT
CDR3: CASSLRQSPEGYSNQPQHF

J: TRBJ2-5
V: TRBV20-1
size: .
D: .
DNA: TGCAGTGCTAGAGATTTCTCGGGGTACCAAGAGACCCAGTACTTC
CDR3: CSARDFSGYQETQYF

J: TRBJ2-5
V: TRBV15
size: .
D: .
DNA: TGTGCCACCAGCAGATTTGCAGGGGCCCAGTACTTC
CDR3: CATSRFAGAQYF

J: TRBJ1-1
V: TRBV25-1
size: .
D: TRBD1
DNA: TGTGCCAGCTTGCCGACAGGGTTGTTGGCTGAAGCTTTCTTT
CDR3: CASLPTGLLAEAFF

J: TRBJ1-2
V: TRBV20-1
size: .
D: TRBD1
DNA: TGCAGTGCAAATTACAGGGGTACGGGCTACACCTTC
CDR3: CSANYRGTGYTF

J: TRBJ2-4
V: TRBV5-1
size: .
D: .
DNA: TGCGCCAGCAGCTTGCCCCGCGGGCTAGCCAAAAACATTCAGTACTTC
CDR3: CASSLPRGLAKNIQYF

J: TRBJ1-1
V: TRBV29-1
size: .
D: .
DNA: TGCAGCGCGGGACATCGAACTGAAGCTTTCTTT
CDR3: CSAGHRTEAFF

J: TRBJ1-1
V: TRBV14
size: .
D: .
DNA: TGTGCCAGCAGCCAAGAACCGAACACTGAAGCTTTCTTT
CDR3: CASSQEPNTEAFF

J: TRBJ2-7
V: TRBV29-1
size: .
D: TRBD1
DNA: TGCAGCGTCTCAACTATGGACAGGATCTCCTACGAGCAGTACTTC
CDR3: CSVSTMDRISYEQYF

J: TRBJ2-7
V: TRBV20-1
size: few
D: .
DNA: TGCAGTGCCTCGGACCCCCTCTACGAGCAGTACTTC
CDR3: CSASDPLYEQYF

J: TRBJ1-2
V: TRBV18
size: .
D: .
DNA: TGTGCCAGCTCACCACCGGGGCGATATGGCTACACCTTC
CDR3: CASSPPGRYGYTF

J: TRBJ2-3
V: TRBV20-1
size: .
D: .
DNA: TGCAGTGCCCTCGGGACGGCGGTGGCCACAGATACGCAGTATTTT
CDR3: CSALGTAVATDTQYF

J: TRBJ1-1
V: TRBV20-1
size: .
D: .
DNA: TGCAGTGCTAGTGAGGGGAACACTGAAGCTTTCTTT
CDR3: CSASEGNTEAFF